Listed here are 26 T cell receptor beta chains from one sample, sequenced in a study of CD8+ T cells in alopecia areata. RNA extraction and reverse transcription yielded cDNA as sequencing template. This table comes from immunoSEQ multiplex PCR, and its TCRdb copy is limited to in-frame clones, with some not included. In the table there are roughly 150,000 clones, approximately 53% of which are singletons. The source was CD8+ T cells sorted from blood, collected at week 0. Every receptor here comes from a human donor with alopecia areata.

The chain uses TRBV6-5 and TRBJ1-5, with a tentative D call TRBD1 (5 bases). The CDR3 is 14 amino acids. Germline V CDR1 and CDR2: MNHEY, SVGAGI. Trimming stripped 2 bases from V and 5 bases from J, with 10 bases between. CDR3 sequence reads: CASSYGGTDQPQHF. The CDR3, as DNA: TGTGCCAGCAGTTACGGGGGGACCGATCAGCCCCAGCATTTT.

The genes are TRBV28 and TRBJ2-1; 12 nucleotides line up with TRBD2. The V gene end was trimmed by 3 bases and the J gene end by 10 bases; junction bases not matched to a gene: 10. The CDR3 length is 16 residues. Germline V gene lookup returns CDR1 MDHEN and CDR2 SYDVKM. CDR3 bases: TGTGCCAGCAGTTTTCTGACTAGCGGGGGACCTCTAGAGCAGTTCTTC. It specifies CASSFLTSGGPLEQFF.

The genes are TRBV2 and TRBJ2-3; TRBD1 aligns across 10 bases. With 4 bases clipped from V and 4 bases from J, the junction kept 5 bases outside the gene matches. The germline V gene has CDR1 SNHLY and CDR2 FYNNEI. This CDR3 contains 15 residues. Here the CDR3 reads CASSALTGGADTQYF. CDR3 DNA: TGTGCCAGCAGTGCCTTGACAGGGGGCGCAGATACGCAGTATTTT.

This chain joins TRBV30 and TRBJ2-7; weak D call: TRBD1 (6 bases). CDR1 and CDR2 (germline): GTSNPN, SVGIG (reference sequence). Trimming removed 3 bases at V and 3 bases at J, with 12 bases between. The length of the CDR3 is 13 residues. CDR3 protein: CAWREQGLYEQYF. CDR3 sequence (DNA): TGTGCCTGGAGGGAACAGGGTCTCTACGAGCAGTACTTC.

This sequence joins TRBV12-5 and TRBJ1-5; maybe TRBD1 (6 bases). Per the germline V gene, CDR1 is LGHNT and CDR2 is FRNRAP. This CDR3 has 15 amino acids. V gave up 4 bases and J gave up 2 bases, with 12 bases separating them. The CDR3 reads CASGSGQWGNQPQHF. Here the CDR3 DNA reads TGTGCTAGTGGTTCCGGACAGTGGGGCAATCAGCCCCAGCATTTT. The full variable domain, with the rest looked up from reference TRBV12-5 and TRBJ1-5, is DARVTQTPRHKVTEMGQEVTMRCQPILGHNTVFWYRQTMMQGLELLAYFRNRAPLDDSGMPKDRFSAEMPDATLATLKIQPSEPRDSAVYFCASGSGQWGNQPQHFGDGTRLSIL.

The V call is TRBV11-2, the J call TRBJ1-2; tentatively, D is TRBD1 (5 bases). Germline V gene data show CDR1 as SGHAT and CDR2 as FQNNGV. The CDR3 is 14 residues long. V was trimmed by 5 bases and J by 0 bases, leaving 10 bases between them. The CDR3 region is CASSLGGANYGYTF. The CDR3 bases are TGTGCCAGCAGCCTCGGAGGGGCTAACTATGGCTACACCTTC. Complete variable domain (other parts from reference TRBV11-2 and TRBJ1-2): EAGVAQSPRYKIIEKRQSVAFWCNPISGHATLYWYQQILGQGPKLLIQFQNNGVVDDSQLPKDRFSAERLKGVDSTLKIQPAKLEDSAVYLCASSLGGANYGYTFGSGTRLTVV.

This clone has a handful of counts. The chain links TRBV5-1 to TRBJ2-3; weak D call: TRBD2 (5 bases). The CDR3 runs 14 residues. V lost 5 bases, J lost 1 base, and 11 bases lay in between. The germline V gene encodes CDR1 SGHRS and CDR2 YFSETQ. CDR3 residues: CASRSGFGTDTQYF. Written as DNA, the CDR3 is TGCGCCAGCAGGTCGGGATTTGGCACAGATACGCAGTATTTT.

This sequence joins TRBV30 and TRBJ1-2; a possible D gene is TRBD1 (6 bases). V lost 3 bases and J 8 bases, leaving 13 bases between the germline ends. The germline V gene has CDR1 GTSNPN and CDR2 SVGIG (reference sequence). The CDR3 has 12 residues. The CDR3 DNA sequence: TGTGCCTGGAGACGGGGGCTGGAAGGCTACACCTTC. Translating gives CAWRRGLEGYTF.

The rearrangement links TRBV18 to TRBJ2-3, with D maybe TRBD2 (5 bases). Germline V CDR1 and CDR2: KGHSH, LQKENI. The CDR3 has 15 residues. The V and J ends lost 0 bases and 4 bases respectively, with 11 bases between them. The CDR3 sequence: CASSPPRGESDTQYF. In nucleotides, the CDR3 is TGTGCCAGCTCACCACCCCGGGGTGAATCAGATACGCAGTATTTT. Full variable domain (outside the CDR3, taken from reference TRBV18 and TRBJ2-3): NAGVMQNPRHLVRRRGQEARLRCSPMKGHSHVYWYRQLPEEGLKFMVYLQKENIIDESGMPKERFSAEFPKEGPSILRIQQVVRGDSAAYFCASSPPRGESDTQYFGPGTRLTVL.

This chain links TRBV7-2 with TRBJ2-2; D is possibly TRBD1 or TRBD2 (5 bases each). The CDR3 runs to 15 residues. Per the germline V gene, CDR1 is SGHTA and CDR2 is FQGNSA. The V end was cut by 0 bases, the J end by 7 bases, with 12 bases between. CDR3 sequence reads: CASSLARDAHGELFF. Here the CDR3 DNA reads TGTGCCAGCAGCTTAGCTCGGGACGCCCACGGGGAGCTGTTTTTT.

The chain uses TRBV29-1 and TRBJ2-7; either TRBD1 or TRBD2 may supply D (6 bases each). The CDR3 extends over 13 amino acids. The germline CDR1 and CDR2 sequences are SQVTM and ANQGSEA. V lost 3 bases and J 7 bases, leaving 16 bases between the germline ends. The CDR3 DNA sequence: TGCAGCGTTGATATGGGGGGCGGCGGGGAGCAGTACTTC. Residues: CSVDMGGGGEQYF.

The V gene is TRBV6-5, the J gene TRBJ2-5; D uncertain. The CDR3 runs to 15 residues. V was clipped by 8 bases and J by 2 bases, with 18 bases between them. Germline V CDR1 and CDR2: MNHEY, SVGAGI. The CDR3 coding sequence is TGTGCCAGCGGAGAGTTTCGTGAAGGTCAAGAGACCCAGTACTTC. Translated: CASGEFREGQETQYF.

This chain uses TRBV6-1 with TRBJ2-1, with unresolved D. There are 11 residues in the CDR3. Germline CDR1 reads MNHNS; CDR2 reads SASEGT. With 7 bases removed from V and 7 bases from J, the gap between germline ends came to 8 bases. CDR3 sequence: CASIGGNEQFF. In nucleotides, the CDR3 is TGTGCCAGCATCGGCGGAAATGAGCAGTTCTTC.

This sequence joins TRBV5-1 and TRBJ2-7; tentative D call: TRBD1 (6 bases). V gave up 5 bases and J gave up 3 bases, with 12 bases separating them. This CDR3 region has 13 residues. From germline, CDR1 is SGHRS and CDR2 YFSETQ. The CDR3 here is CASRAGDHYEQYF. The CDR3 DNA follows: TGCGCCAGCAGGGCAGGGGACCACTACGAGCAGTACTTC.

V is TRBV15 and J is TRBJ1-2, with D uncertain. The V gene's germline CDR1 is LNHNV and CDR2 YYDKDF (reference sequence). The V end was cut by 0 bases, the J end by 1 base, with 9 bases between. The CDR3 extends over 15 amino acids. CDR3 bases: TGTGCCACCAGCAGAGATTTAGAGGGTAACTATGGCTACACCTTC. Residues: CATSRDLEGNYGYTF. The full variable domain, completed using reference TRBV15 and TRBJ1-2, is DAMVIQNPRYQVTQFGKPVTLSCSQTLNHNVMYWYQQKSSQAPKLLFHYYDKDFNNEADTPDNFQSRRPNTSFCFLDIRSPGLGDTAMYLCATSRDLEGNYGYTFGSGTRLTVV.

The CDR3 here is CASSSYNNEQFF. The CDR3, as DNA: TGTGCCAGCAGCAGCTACAATAATGAGCAGTTCTTC. The chain recombines TRBV13 with TRBJ2-1, with D hard to call. Germline loops: CDR1 PRHDT, CDR2 FYEKMQ (reference sequence). The CDR3 has 12 residues. With 5 bases removed from V and 7 bases from J, the gap between germline ends came to 9 bases.

The chain is built from TRBV10-3 and TRBJ2-7; perhaps TRBD1 as D (6 bases). Germline CDR1 and CDR2: ENHRY and SYGVKD. CDR3 length: 13 residues. V was pared by 6 bases and J by 3 bases, with 12 bases between. The CDR3 sequence is CAIRPPDSYEQYF. DNA for the CDR3: TGTGCCATCAGACCTCCGGACAGCTACGAGCAGTACTTC.

V is TRBV27 and J is TRBJ2-3; possible D gene TRBD2, 6 bases. Germline V CDR1 and CDR2: MNHEY, SMNVEV (reference sequence). The length of the CDR3 is 16 residues. V was clipped by 1 base and J by 1 base, with 12 bases between them. The CDR3 nucleotides read TGTGCCAGCAGTTTATTGACGGCTAGCGGCACAGATACGCAGTATTTT. The encoded protein is CASSLLTASGTDTQYF.

Only a few counts were recorded for this clone. The chain recombines TRBV27 with TRBJ1-2, with a possible D match to TRBD1 (5 bases). This CDR3 region has 12 residues. V lost 5 bases, J lost 6 bases, and 10 bases lay in between. In germline, CDR1 is MNHEY, CDR2 SMNVEV (reference sequence). The CDR3 loop reads CASSPGTHGYTF. The CDR3 DNA is TGTGCCAGCAGTCCTGGGACCCATGGCTACACCTTC.

This clone appeared once. This chain uses TRBV7-9 with TRBJ2-4; no reliable D call. This CDR3 spans 16 amino acids. The ends were cut back, 0 bases at V and 0 bases at J, with 9 bases in the middle. In germline, CDR1 is SEHNR, CDR2 FQNEAQ (reference sequence). The CDR3 bases are TGTGCCAGCAGCTTAGCGGCAAGTACAGCCAAAAACATTCAGTACTTC. Translation gives CASSLAASTAKNIQYF.

This clone was detected a few times. The rearrangement links TRBV19 to TRBJ2-7; TRBD2 aligns across 7 bases. V lost 3 bases and J lost 5; bases outside the gene matches: 10. The V gene's germline CDR1 is LNHDA and CDR2 SQIVND (reference sequence). The CDR3 contains 15 residues. Here the CDR3 reads CASSIQLAAPNEQYF. Written as DNA, the CDR3 is TGTGCCAGTAGTATTCAGCTAGCGGCGCCGAACGAGCAGTACTTC.

This chain uses TRBV28 with TRBJ1-5, with 7 bases fitting TRBD1. Per the germline V gene, CDR1 is MDHEN and CDR2 is SYDVKM. CDR3 length: 15 amino acids. The trim removed 6 bases at V and 2 bases at J, leaving 7 bases unmatched. The CDR3 loop reads CASRRGGRGNQPQHF. The CDR3 DNA reads TGTGCCAGCAGGAGAGGGGGCAGGGGCAATCAGCCCCAGCATTTT.

The rearrangement links TRBV29-1 to TRBJ2-7; possibly TRBD2 for D (5 bases). This CDR3 has 14 residues. The V gene lost 0 bases and the J gene lost 3 bases, with 12 bases spanning the gap. Germline assignment: CDR1 SQVTM and CDR2 ANQGSEA. Written as DNA, the CDR3 is TGCAGCGTTGAAGATACCGGGGAAGGCTACGAGCAGTACTTC. As protein: CSVEDTGEGYEQYF.

This sequence joins TRBV7-9 and TRBJ1-6, with 8 bases fitting TRBD1. The CDR3 is 13 residues long. CDR1 and CDR2 (germline): SEHNR, FQNEAQ (reference sequence). The V and J ends lost 5 bases and 10 bases, in that order; junction bases with no gene match: 4. DNA of the CDR3: TGTGCCAGCAGCGGACAGGGTGGGTCACCCCTCCACTTT. This sequence encodes CASSGQGGSPLHF.

J is TRBJ1-2 and V is TRBV29-1; D ambiguous. CDR3 length: 11 residues. Germline CDR1 reads SQVTM; CDR2 reads ANQGSEA. V lost 4 bases to trimming and J lost 3 bases, with 6 bases between them. CDR3 sequence (DNA): TGCAGCGTTGTAGTCGACTATGGCTACACCTTC. It codes for CSVVVDYGYTF.

A note on this clone: Other DNA sequences within the sample encode an identical CDR3. The chain employs TRBV4-3 and TRBJ1-6; TRBD1 might be the D (5 bases). The CDR3 extends over 14 amino acids. V lost 0 bases, J lost 7 bases, and 7 bases lay in between. Germline CDR1 and CDR2: LGHNA and YSLEER. The chain's CDR3 is CASSQDRGNSPLHF. Written as DNA, the CDR3 is TGCGCCAGCAGCCAAGATCGGGGGAATTCACCCCTCCACTTT.